Listed here are 23 T cell receptor beta chains from one sample, sequenced in a study of long-term antiretroviral therapy in people with HIV. Survey level was the resolution at which the v3.0 immunoSEQ assay ran. Produced via immunoSEQ multiplex PCR; TCRdb's table is partial and in-frame only. The table includes under 30,000 clones, 80% to 90% detected once. Source: unsorted PBMCs, taken roughly 5 years before starting antiretroviral therapy. The receptors stem from a man aged 50-60 years with HIV.

This clone showed up just once. The chain couples TRBV5-1 to TRBJ1-1; 8 bases agree with TRBD1. Germline V CDR1 and CDR2: SGHRS, YFSETQ. The trim removed 4 bases at V and 0 bases at J, leaving 2 bases unmatched. There are 14 residues in the CDR3. CDR3 coding DNA: TGCGCCAGCAGCCCGGGACAGGTGAACACTGAAGCTTTCTTT. This codes for CASSPGQVNTEAFF.

This clone was detected a few times. The chain links TRBV9 to TRBJ1-6; TRBD1 is a possible D gene (5 bases). V was pared by 7 bases and J by 10 bases, with 9 bases between. Germline V gene sequence: CDR1 SGDLS, CDR2 YYNGEE. The CDR3 consists of 11 residues. The CDR3 DNA follows: TGTGCCAGCGGTGGGGCCTCACCCCTCCACTTT. It encodes CASGGASPLHF.

This chain joins TRBV19 and TRBJ1-1; D is perhaps TRBD1 (5 bases). CDR1 LNHDA and CDR2 SQIVND come from the germline V gene (reference sequence). This CDR3 is 15 amino acids long. Trimming pared 0 bases from V and 1 base from J, leaving 9 bases between. The DNA for the CDR3 is TGTGCCAGTAGTATAGACAGAGGGGAGAACACTGAAGCTTTCTTT. It specifies CASSIDRGENTEAFF.

V is TRBV2 and J is TRBJ1-1; weak D call: TRBD1 (6 bases). Looked up from germline, CDR1 is SNHLY and CDR2 is FYNNEI. V was shortened by 6 bases and J by 7 bases, with 18 bases between the two germline ends. CDR3 length: 14 residues. CDR3 sequence: CASSVTRTASEAFF. Here the CDR3 DNA reads TGTGCCAGCAGCGTTACTAGGACAGCTAGTGAAGCTTTCTTT.

This chain uses TRBV9 with TRBJ2-5; 9 positions agree with TRBD2. The CDR3 loop spans 14 amino acids. Germline V CDR1 and CDR2: SGDLS, YYNGEE. V gave up 2 bases and J gave up 5 bases; unmatched junction bases: 4. The CDR3 sequence: CASSVSGSAETQYF. CDR3 DNA: TGTGCCAGCAGCGTTAGCGGGAGTGCGGAGACCCAGTACTTC. Based on the CDR3 plus reference TRBV9 and TRBJ2-5, the full variable domain is DSGVTQTPKHLITATGQRVTLRCSPRSGDLSVYWYQQSLDQGLQFLIQYYNGEERAKGNILERFSAQQFPDLHSELNLSSLELGDSALYFCASSVSGSAETQYFGPGTRLLVL.

The V call is TRBV7-9, the J call TRBJ1-1; the match to TRBD1 covers 9 bases. The CDR3 is made up of 13 amino acids. The V segment lost 4 bases and the J segment 6 bases; nucleotides outside the gene matches: 3. Germline lookup yields CDR1 SEHNR and CDR2 FQNEAQ (reference sequence). DNA for the CDR3: TGTGCCAGCAGCTCTGGACAGGGGCCTGAAGCTTTCTTT. It yields the protein CASSSGQGPEAFF.

J is TRBJ2-2 and V is TRBV11-3, with D possibly matching TRBD1 (6 bases). V was clipped by 5 bases and J by 6 bases, with 22 bases between them. Germline loops: CDR1 SGHNT, CDR2 YENEEA. The CDR3 totals 17 residues. In DNA form, the CDR3 reads TGTGCCAGCAGCCCAAAACAGGGTAGTGGATTACCCGGGGAGCTGTTTTTT. It is translated as CASSPKQGSGLPGELFF.

This chain joins TRBV29-1 and TRBJ2-6; D gene unclear. The CDR3 contains 12 residues. The germline V and J ends were trimmed by 5 bases and 1 base, with 3 bases remaining between them. Per the germline V gene, CDR1 is SQVTM and CDR2 is ANQGSEA. CDR3 sequence reads: CSVSSGANVLTF. The CDR3, as DNA: TGCAGCGTTTCATCTGGGGCCAACGTCCTGACTTTC. Full variable domain (outside the CDR3, taken from reference TRBV29-1 and TRBJ2-6): SAVISQKPSRDICQRGTSLTIQCQVDSQVTMMFWYRQQPGQSLTLIATANQGSEATYESGFVIDKFPISRPNLTFSTLTVSNMSPEDSSIYLCSVSSGANVLTFGAGSRLTVL.

This clone was counted once. V usage is TRBV6-5 and J usage is TRBJ2-7; TRBD1 matches 7 bases. The J segment lost 4 bases and the V segment lost 6 bases, leaving 12 bases of the junction unmatched. CDR1 and CDR2 from the germline V gene are MNHEY and SVGAGI. This CDR3 is 15 amino acids long. In nucleotides, the CDR3 is TGTGCCAGCAGGCCCAGACAGGGAAGAGGGTACGAGCAGTACTTC. It translates to CASRPRQGRGYEQYF.

J is TRBJ2-3 and V is TRBV6-6; D ambiguous. The CDR3 sequence is 15 residues long. The V gene's germline CDR1 is MNHNY and CDR2 SVGAGI (reference sequence). The V and J ends lost 7 bases and 1 base respectively, with 15 bases between them. This CDR3 is CASKIELGGTDTQYF. As DNA, the CDR3 is TGTGCCAGCAAAATCGAGCTTGGAGGCACAGATACGCAGTATTTT.

The chain recombines TRBV5-1 with TRBJ1-1; the match to TRBD1 covers 7 bases. CDR1 and CDR2 from the germline V gene are SGHRS and YFSETQ. The V gene end was trimmed by 4 bases and the J gene end by 3 bases; junction bases not matched to a gene: 6. The length of the CDR3 is 14 residues. The CDR3 is CASSPGQLDTEAFF. CDR3 bases: TGCGCCAGCAGCCCGGGACAGCTTGACACTGAAGCTTTCTTT.

The chain is built from TRBV2 and TRBJ2-7, with 7 bases that match TRBD2. The V and J ends lost 0 bases and 4 bases, in that order; junction bases with no gene match: 6. From germline, CDR1 is SNHLY and CDR2 FYNNEI. The CDR3 length is 15 residues. The CDR3 loop reads CASSEAGGFPYEQYF. In DNA form, the CDR3 reads TGTGCCAGCAGTGAAGCGGGGGGGTTCCCGTACGAGCAGTACTTC. Full variable domain (missing parts from reference TRBV2 and TRBJ2-7): EPEVTQTPSHQVTQMGQEVILRCVPISNHLYFYWYRQILGQKVEFLVSFYNNEISEKSEIFDDQFSVERPDGSNFTLKIRSTKLEDSAMYFCASSEAGGFPYEQYFGPGTRLTVT.

The rearrangement uses TRBV5-4 and TRBJ2-7; TRBD1 matches 8 bases. V lost 3 bases, J lost 5 bases, and 16 bases stayed unmatched. The CDR3 extends over 17 amino acids. Germline V gene sequence: CDR1 SGHNT, CDR2 YYREEE (reference sequence). The CDR3: CASSSGVIGQGRDEQYF. The CDR3 nucleotides read TGTGCCAGCAGCTCGGGGGTAATTGGACAGGGACGCGACGAGCAGTACTTC.

J is TRBJ1-3 and V is TRBV5-6; D ambiguous. The CDR3 loop spans 14 amino acids. Trimming took 0 bases from V and 0 from J, leaving 4 bases between them. The germline V gene has CDR1 SGHDT and CDR2 YYEEEE. In nucleotides, the CDR3 is TGTGCCAGCAGCTTGGTGATCTCTGGAAACACCATATATTTT. Residues: CASSLVISGNTIYF.

The J gene is TRBJ2-2, the V gene TRBV2; D remains ambiguous. Germline CDR1 reads SNHLY; CDR2 reads FYNNEI. V lost 0 bases, J lost 5 bases, and 16 bases lay in between. CDR3 length: 17 residues. Written as DNA, the CDR3 is TGTGCCAGCAGTGAAGCCGGCACAGCTAGAGGAACCGGGGAGCTGTTTTTT. This translates into CASSEAGTARGTGELFF.

J is TRBJ2-1 and V is TRBV5-6; D possibly corresponds to TRBD1 (6 bases). The CDR3 has 13 amino acids. Trimming shortened V by 6 bases and J by 8 bases, and 15 bases separated the two germline ends. CDR1 and CDR2 (germline): SGHDT, YYEEEE. CDR3 protein: CASTHDRHDEQFF. Written as DNA, the CDR3 is TGTGCCAGCACCCATGACAGGCATGATGAGCAGTTCTTC.

The genes are TRBV18 and TRBJ2-5; possibly TRBD2 for D (6 bases). Trimming took off 2 bases at V and 2 bases at J, with 6 bases between the two ends. The V gene's germline CDR1 is KGHSH and CDR2 LQKENI. CDR3 length: 13 residues. The CDR3 nucleotides read TGTGCCAGCTCACCAGGGGGGCAAGAGACCCAGTACTTC. Translating gives CASSPGGQETQYF.

The table lists this clone with a count of one. This rearrangement joins TRBV6-1 to TRBJ2-7, with D unclear. CDR1 and CDR2 (germline): MNHNS, SASEGT. This CDR3 spans 14 amino acids. V shed 6 bases and J shed 0 bases, with 12 bases lying between them. CDR3 DNA sequence: TGTGCCAGCAGCGCCCAGATTAGCTCCTACGAGCAGTACTTC. Translating it yields CASSAQISSYEQYF.

The chain combines TRBV25-1 with TRBJ2-7, with 7 bases that match TRBD1. Germline CDR1 is MGHDK and CDR2 is SYGVNS. The CDR3 extends over 17 amino acids. Trimming cost V 3 bases and J 2 bases; bases outside gene matches: 13. This chain's CDR3 is CASSEKPRGPDTYEQYF. CDR3 nucleotide sequence: TGTGCCAGCAGTGAGAAACCAAGGGGGCCTGACACCTACGAGCAGTACTTC.

This clone was recorded only once. J is TRBJ2-4 and V is TRBV6-1; D unclear. This CDR3 spans 13 amino acids. Germline CDR1 is MNHNS and CDR2 is SASEGT. V dropped 10 bases and J dropped 2 bases, with 12 bases sitting between them. The CDR3 reads CATHGPSKNIQYF. CDR3 coding DNA: TGTGCCACCCACGGACCCTCCAAAAACATTCAGTACTTC.

V gene TRBV18 combines with J gene TRBJ1-1; D is undetermined. V lost 3 bases to trimming and J lost 4 bases, with 9 bases between them. CDR3 size: 13 residues. The germline V gene has CDR1 KGHSH and CDR2 LQKENI. The CDR3 region is CASSPPELTEAFF. As DNA, the CDR3 is TGTGCCAGCTCACCTCCTGAACTCACTGAAGCTTTCTTT.

The chain recombines TRBV9 with TRBJ2-1; no definite D call. Deletions cut 0 bases from V and 0 bases from J, with 4 bases between. Germline CDR1 and CDR2: SGDLS and YYNGEE. This CDR3 spans 14 amino acids. This CDR3 reads CASSVASSYNEQFF. For the CDR3, the DNA is TGTGCCAGCAGCGTAGCGTCCTCCTACAATGAGCAGTTCTTC.

This chain links TRBV12-5 with TRBJ2-5; 7 bases line up with TRBD2. After removal of 6 bases from V and 2 bases from J, the junction contained 15 bases not matched to a gene. The germline gives CDR1 LGHNT, CDR2 FRNRAP. This CDR3 comprises 17 residues. The CDR3 region is CASGSPRPFSGQETQYF. In DNA form, the CDR3 reads TGTGCTAGTGGCTCTCCCCGACCCTTTAGCGGGCAAGAGACCCAGTACTTC.